Listed below are T cell receptor beta chains from one sample, sequenced in a study of beta chain features in type 1 diabetes. Profiling relied on immunoSEQ multiplex PCR, and the TCRdb table lists in-frame clones only, not all of them. Of about 320,000 clones listed, 11% to 15% are singletons. The sample was central memory CD4+ T cells from blood. These receptors originate from a young man in good health. CDR3s include the opening cysteine and the closing phenylalanine or tryptophan. Size values are once, few and many counts, or a class for expanded clones, and some rows have none.

>TRBJ2-5|TRBV10-3|-
CASSRQGMTQYF
>TRBJ1-3|TRBV9|few
CASSFDSRSGNTIYF
>TRBJ2-5|TRBV18|-
CASSANSEETQYF
>TRBJ1-2|TRBV4-1|many
CASSPRGGVNYGYTF
>TRBJ1-1|TRBV7-9|-
CASSQQGWTEAFF
>TRBJ1-2|TRBV9|few
CASSVNRGTVDGYTF
>TRBJ2-5|TRBV7-9|few
CASSRRRLAGGETQYF
>TRBJ1-1|TRBV7-2|few
CASSLNGKEAFF
>TRBJ1-2|TRBV6-1|-
CASSHRDNYGYTF
>TRBJ2-2|TRBV6-5|few
CASSRNRGLGELFF